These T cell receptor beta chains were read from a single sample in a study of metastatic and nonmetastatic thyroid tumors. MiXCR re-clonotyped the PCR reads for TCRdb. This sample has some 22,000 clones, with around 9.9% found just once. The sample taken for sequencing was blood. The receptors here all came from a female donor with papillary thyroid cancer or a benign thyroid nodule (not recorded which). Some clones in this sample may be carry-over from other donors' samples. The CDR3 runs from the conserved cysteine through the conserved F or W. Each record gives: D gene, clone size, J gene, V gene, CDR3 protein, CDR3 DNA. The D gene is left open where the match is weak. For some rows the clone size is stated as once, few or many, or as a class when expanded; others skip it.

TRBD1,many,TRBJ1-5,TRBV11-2,CASSLGGQGLFQPQHF,TGTGCCAGCAGCTTAGGGGGACAGGGATTGTTTCAGCCCCAGCATTTT
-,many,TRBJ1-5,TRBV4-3,CASSQDKGQHLHF,TGCGCCAGCAGCCAAGATAAAGGGCAGCACCTTCATTTT
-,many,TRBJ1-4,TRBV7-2,CASTSMSGLPNEKLFF,TGTGCCAGCACCTCGATGTCGGGGTTACCTAATGAAAAACTGTTTTTT
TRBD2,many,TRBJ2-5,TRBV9,CASSPTPGLAGAETQYF,TGTGCCAGCAGCCCGACCCCGGGGCTAGCGGGAGCAGAGACCCAGTACTTC
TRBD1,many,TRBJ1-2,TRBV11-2,CASSLDLRDRSENGYTF,TGTGCCAGCAGCTTAGACCTCCGGGACAGGAGTGAGAATGGCTACACCTTC
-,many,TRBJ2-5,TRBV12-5,CASGLVQGGREETQYF,TGTGCTAGTGGTTTGGTACAGGGGGGGCGAGAAGAGACCCAGTACTTC
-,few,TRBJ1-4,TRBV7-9,CASSFRGTNEKLFF,TGTGCCAGCAGCTTCAGGGGTACTAATGAAAAACTGTTTTTT
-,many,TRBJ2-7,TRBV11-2,CASRVSFQSYEQYF,TGTGCCAGCAGAGTGTCATTCCAATCCTACGAGCAGTACTTC
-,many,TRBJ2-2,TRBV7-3,CASSLNVVGADGELFF,TGTGCCAGCAGCTTAAACGTGGTAGGGGCCGACGGGGAGCTGTTTTTT
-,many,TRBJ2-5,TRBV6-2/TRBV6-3,CASPFVERQETQYF,TGTGCCAGCCCGTTTGTGGAGCGGCAAGAGACCCAGTACTTC
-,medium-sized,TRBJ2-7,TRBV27,CASSWAGSYEQYF,TGTGCCAGCTCATGGGCGGGAAGCTACGAGCAGTACTTC
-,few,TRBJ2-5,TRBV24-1,CATSDFADEGETQYF,TGTGCCACCAGTGATTTTGCCGATGAGGGAGAGACCCAGTACTTC
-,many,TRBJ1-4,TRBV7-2,CASSPGTRTNEKLFF,TGTGCCAGCAGCCCCGGGACAAGAACTAATGAAAAACTGTTTTTT
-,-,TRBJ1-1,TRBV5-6,CASSRRGTPRRAFF,TGTGCCAGCAGCCGGAGGGGGACACCCAGGAGAGCTTTCTTT
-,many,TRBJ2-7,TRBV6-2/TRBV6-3,CASSYSRRTNSYEQYF,TGTGCCAGCAGTTACTCGAGGCGGACGAATTCTTACGAGCAGTACTTC
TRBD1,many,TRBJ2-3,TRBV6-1,CASSQWTGGLADTQYF,TGTGCCAGCAGTCAATGGACAGGGGGGTTAGCAGATACGCAGTATTTT
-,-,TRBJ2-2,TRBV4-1,CASSQPRGYPGEPFF,TGCGCCAGCAGCCAACCTCGCGGGTATCCGGGGGAGCCGTTTTTT
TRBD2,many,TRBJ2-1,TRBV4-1,CASSQSPSGYNEQFF,TGCGCCAGCAGCCAGTCACCTAGCGGTTACAATGAGCAGTTCTTC
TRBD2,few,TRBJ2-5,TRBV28,CASSYKLAGAPREAQYF,TGTGCCAGCAGTTACAAACTAGCGGGAGCCCCCCGGGAGGCCCAGTACTTC
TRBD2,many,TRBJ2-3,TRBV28,CASSPSGRKADTQYF,TGTGCCAGCAGCCCAAGCGGGAGGAAGGCAGATACGCAGTATTTT
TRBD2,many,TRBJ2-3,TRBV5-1,CASSRTSGSTDTQYF,TGCGCCAGCAGCCGGACTAGCGGAAGCACAGATACGCAGTATTTT
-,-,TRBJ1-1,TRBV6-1,CASSGRQLSAEAFF,TGTGCCAGCAGCGGCCGACAGCTTAGCGCTGAAGCTTTCTTT
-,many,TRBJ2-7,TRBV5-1,CASSLAQDGSYEQYF,TGCGCCAGCAGCTTGGCCCAGGATGGGTCCTACGAGCAGTACTTC
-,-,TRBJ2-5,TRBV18,CASSARDRMETQYF,TGTGCCAGCTCGGCGAGGGATCGAATGGAGACCCAGTACTTC
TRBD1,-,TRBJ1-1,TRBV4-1,CASSQGPVQGGTEAFF,TGCGCCAGCAGCCAAGGGCCCGTACAGGGGGGCACTGAAGCTTTCTTT
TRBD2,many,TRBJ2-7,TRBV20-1,CSASTSGFKEQYF,TGCAGCGCCTCGACTAGCGGGTTTAAGGAGCAGTACTTC
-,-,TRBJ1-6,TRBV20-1,CSARDLQKGDSPLHF,TGCAGTGCTAGAGATCTACAGAAAGGGGATTCACCCCTCCACTTT
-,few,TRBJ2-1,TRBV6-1,CASSEQVGGGNEHFF,-
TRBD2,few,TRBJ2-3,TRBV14,CASNQPHGGDRRDTQYF,TGTGCCAGCAACCAACCCCATGGGGGGGATAGAAGAGATACGCAGTATTTT
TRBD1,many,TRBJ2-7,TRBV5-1,CASSLPGQGAWAYEQYF,TGCGCCAGCAGCTTACCGGGACAGGGGGCATGGGCCTACGAGCAGTACTTC
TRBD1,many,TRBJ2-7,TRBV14,CASSARDRGYEQYF,TGTGCCAGCAGCGCCCGGGACAGGGGCTACGAGCAGTACTTC
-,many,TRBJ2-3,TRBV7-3,CASSSAGPRADTQYF,TGTGCCAGCAGCTCAGCCGGGCCCAGAGCGGATACGCAGTATTTT
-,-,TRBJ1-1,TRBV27,CASSFHPGGAFF,TGTGCCAGCAGTTTTCATCCCGGAGGGGCTTTCTTT
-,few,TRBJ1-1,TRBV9,CASSVRGGTEAFF,TGTGCCAGCAGCGTGAGGGGGGGAACTGAAGCTTTCTTT
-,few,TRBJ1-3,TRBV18,CASSPSDLASGNTIYF,TGTGCCAGCTCACCATCGGATCTGGCTTCTGGAAACACCATATATTTT
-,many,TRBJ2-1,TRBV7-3,CASSLSLVGYNEQFF,TGTGCCAGCAGCTTATCACTGGTGGGGTACAATGAGCAGTTCTTC
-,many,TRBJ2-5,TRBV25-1,CASSDSDDLQETQYF,TGTGCCAGCAGTGACTCCGACGACCTTCAAGAGACCCAGTACTTC
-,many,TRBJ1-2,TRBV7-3,CASSFDTNYGYTF,TGTGCCAGCAGCTTCGACACCAACTATGGCTACACCTTC
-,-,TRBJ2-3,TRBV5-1,CASSTGTSTDTQYF,TGCGCCAGCAGTACCGGGACTAGCACAGATACGCAGTATTTT
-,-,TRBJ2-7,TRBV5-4,CASILGDNYEQYF,TGTGCCAGCATCTTGGGGGACAATTACGAGCAGTACTTC
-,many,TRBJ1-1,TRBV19,CASRTQGGSTEAFF,TGTGCCAGTAGAACACAGGGTGGTAGTACTGAAGCTTTCTTT
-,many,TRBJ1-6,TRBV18,CASSPQGNNSPLHF,TGTGCCAGCTCACCCCAGGGGAATAATTCACCCCTCCACTTT
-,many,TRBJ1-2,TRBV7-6,CASSFWQGSGYTF,TGTGCCAGCAGCTTTTGGCAGGGGTCTGGCTACACCTTC
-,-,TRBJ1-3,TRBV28,CASTSLRGKGNTIYF,TGTGCCAGCACGTCACTACGGGGTAAAGGAAACACCATATATTTT
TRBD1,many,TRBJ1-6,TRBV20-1,CSARGQGASYNSPLHF,TGCAGTGCTAGGGGACAGGGGGCAAGCTATAATTCACCCCTCCACTTT
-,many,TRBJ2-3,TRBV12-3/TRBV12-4,CASANGGSTDTQYF,TGTGCCAGCGCGAACGGGGGCAGCACAGATACGCAGTATTTT
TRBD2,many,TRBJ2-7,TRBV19,CATRTSGTSYEQYF,TGTGCCACTCGGACTAGCGGGACCTCCTACGAGCAGTACTTC
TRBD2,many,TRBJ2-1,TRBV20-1,CSAWTSNLVYNEQFF,TGCAGTGCTTGGACTAGCAATTTGGTCTACAATGAGCAGTTCTTC
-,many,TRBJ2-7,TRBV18,CASSPGGDEQYF,TGTGCCAGCTCACCGGGGGGAGACGAGCAGTACTTC
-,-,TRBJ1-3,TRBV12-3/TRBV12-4,CASSFGISGNTIYF,TGTGCCAGCAGTTTTGGCATCTCTGGAAACACCATATATTTT
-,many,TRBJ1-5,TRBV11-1,CASSLGFRQGINQPQHF,TGTGCCAGCAGCTTAGGGTTCCGCCAGGGGATAAATCAGCCCCAGCATTTT
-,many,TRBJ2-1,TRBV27,CASTRRGGHEQFF,TGTGCCAGCACCCGACGTGGGGGGCATGAGCAGTTCTTC
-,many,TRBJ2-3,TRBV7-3,CASSPLETDTQYF,TGTGCCAGCAGCCCCTTGGAGACAGATACGCAGTATTTT